The rows below give T cell receptor beta chains drawn from one sample of a study. One entry per CDR3 protein, called by TCRdb with MiXCR from the 5' RACE reads. The repertoire holds a few thousand distinct CDR3 sequences, with approximately 72% as singletons. The sample consisted of Tregs sorted from blood. The origin of the receptors is a female donor with breast cancer. Both conserved end residues are part of each CDR3. Fields, in order: clone size, J gene, D gene, V gene, CDR3 DNA, CDR3 protein. A D gene is named only where the DNA matches it firmly. Only part of the rows carry a size: once, few, many, or a class if the clone is expanded.

NA | TRBJ2-1 | TRBD2 | TRBV18 | TGTGCCAGCTCAGCTCTTAGCGGGATCTACAATGAGCAGTTCTTC | CASSALSGIYNEQFF
NA | TRBJ1-2 | NA | TRBV4-1 | TGCGCCAGCAGCCAAGCCCGGGACACCGACTATGGCTACACCTTC | CASSQARDTDYGYTF
NA | TRBJ2-7 | NA | TRBV9 | TGTGCCAGCAGCCCCTACGAGCAGTACTTC | CASSPYEQYF
NA | TRBJ2-7 | TRBD1 | TRBV20-1 | TGCAGTGCGAGACAGGGGATCTACGAGCAGTACTTC | CSARQGIYEQYF
few | TRBJ2-1 | TRBD2 | TRBV6-4 | TGTGCCAGCAGTACAATAGCGGGAGGTGAGCAGTTCTTC | CASSTIAGGEQFF
NA | TRBJ2-7 | NA | TRBV5-1 | TGCGCCAGCAGCTTGGAACTTCTGGGGGAGCAGTACTTC | CASSLELLGEQYF
NA | TRBJ2-1 | TRBD2 | TRBV20-1 | TGCAGTGCTAGCCCCCTGGGGGGGACTAGCGGGAGGAACTCCTACAATGAGCAGTTCTTC | CSASPLGGTSGRNSYNEQFF
NA | TRBJ2-1 | TRBD2 | TRBV20-1 | TGCAGTGCTAGGCTAGCGGGTAGTGAGCAGTTCTTC | CSARLAGSEQFF
NA | TRBJ2-5 | NA | TRBV11-2 | TGTGCCAGCAGCTTACTATCGGACTTCCAAGGGACCCAGTACTTC | CASSLLSDFQGTQYF
NA | TRBJ2-3 | NA | TRBV20-1 | TGCAGTGCTAGAGGGGTTAACACAGATACGCAGTATTTT | CSARGVNTDTQYF
few | TRBJ2-3 | NA | TRBV7-3 | TGTGCCAGCAGCCTAACCCTCTCCGGGACCGCCGGCACAGATACGCAGTATTTT | CASSLTLSGTAGTDTQYF
NA | TRBJ1-1 | NA | TRBV4-1 | TGCGCCAGCAGCCTAAGCATCGACACTGAAGCTTTCTTT | CASSLSIDTEAFF
NA | TRBJ2-7 | NA | TRBV29-1 | TGCAGCGTTGGCCATACCTACGAGCAGTACTTC | CSVGHTYEQYF
NA | TRBJ1-6 | NA | TRBV21-1 | TGTGCCAGCAGCAACCCCCGGACGGTTAATAATTCACCCCTCCACTTT | CASSNPRTVNNSPLHF
NA | TRBJ1-2 | TRBD1 | TRBV4-1 | TGCGCCAGCAGCCAAGACACGACAGGGTCTAACTATGGCTACACCTTC | CASSQDTTGSNYGYTF
once | TRBJ2-1 | TRBD2 | TRBV12-3/TRBV12-4 | TGTGCCTCCACGGGGGGATATGAGCAGTTCTTC | CASTGGYEQFF
NA | TRBJ2-7 | NA | TRBV20-1 | TGCAGTGCTAGTCTAGCGATGGGGGATCGGGAGCAGTACTTC | CSASLAMGDREQYF
few | TRBJ2-3 | TRBD2 | TRBV12-3/TRBV12-4 | TGTGCCAGCGATTTTATTACTAGCGGGGGGTACACAGATACGCAGTATTTT | CASDFITSGGYTDTQYF
few | TRBJ1-2 | TRBD1 | TRBV6-1 | TGTGCCAGCGGGACAGGGGCGATTACTAACTATGGCTACACCTTC | CASGTGAITNYGYTF
once | TRBJ2-1 | TRBD1 | TRBV5-1 | TGCGCCAGCAGCTTGGTGGGACAGGGTGTCTACAATGAGCAGTTCTTC | CASSLVGQGVYNEQFF
NA | TRBJ2-2 | NA | TRBV3-1 | TGTGCCAGCAGCCAAGATCCGGGGCACACCGGGGAGCTGTTTTTT | CASSQDPGHTGELFF
NA | TRBJ2-7 | TRBD1 | TRBV20-1 | TGCAGTGCTAGCCAGCTGGTGGGGACAGGGCTCTACGAGCAGTACTTC | CSASQLVGTGLYEQYF
NA | TRBJ2-1 | TRBD2 | TRBV7-6 | TGTGCCAGCAGCTTGAGTTCCGACCCAAGCGGGGCCTACAATGAGCAGTTCTTC | CASSLSSDPSGAYNEQFF
NA | TRBJ2-7 | NA | TRBV12-3/TRBV12-4 | TGTGCCAGCAGTCGGGACCCTCCACCCGCATACGAGCAGTACTTC | CASSRDPPPAYEQYF
NA | TRBJ2-1 | NA | TRBV12-5 | TGTGCTAGTGGTTTGGGTAGCGTCAACAATGAGCAGTTCTTC | CASGLGSVNNEQFF
NA | TRBJ2-7 | NA | TRBV15 | TGTGCCACCAGCAGAGAGCCGTCAGGGGAAAGCCACGAGCAGTACTTC | CATSREPSGESHEQYF
NA | TRBJ2-7 | NA | TRBV12-3/TRBV12-4 | TGTGCCAGCAAGGAGCGGGCAATCTCCTACGAGCAGTACTTC | CASKERAISYEQYF
few | TRBJ2-1 | NA | TRBV4-1 | TGCGCCAGCAGCCAAGGGAAAGGTTACAATGAGCAGTTCTTC | CASSQGKGYNEQFF
NA | TRBJ2-5 | NA | TRBV5-1 | TGCGCCAGCAGGCCCCCCGGGAACCCTGGGGATCCCCAGTACTTC | CASRPPGNPGDPQYF
once | TRBJ2-3 | NA | TRBV5-1 | TGCGCCAGCAGCTATCAGGAGCTCACAGATACGCAGTATTTT | CASSYQELTDTQYF
NA | TRBJ2-1 | NA | TRBV7-3 | TGTGCCAGCAGCTTAAAAAGTATGAGTGAGCAGTTCTTC | CASSLKSMSEQFF